The 21 T cell receptor beta chains given below trace back to one sample, sequenced in a study of spatial heterogeneity in lung cancer. MiXCR, applied by TCRdb to the 5' RACE reads, yields one record per CDR3 protein. The table shows tens of thousands of distinct CDR3 sequences, with over 9.5% occurring only once. Time point described: sample taken at primary tumor resection. Unsorted samples of tumor, nontumor lung or frozen PBMC had their whole RNA sequenced. This material consisted of PBMCs, taken at surgery. The source of these receptors is a male donor with early-stage non-small cell lung cancer.

This clonotype was recorded a few times. This chain links TRBV10-3 with TRBJ2-5; 11 nucleotides line up with TRBD2. Trimming took 5 bases from V and 4 from J; bases not matched to a gene: 6. CDR3 length equals 15 residues. CDR1 is ENHRY, CDR2 SYGVKD, per germline. As DNA, the CDR3 is TGTGCCATCAGTCCTTTAGCGGGGGGGCGAGAGACCCAGTACTTC. Its translation is CAISPLAGGRETQYF.

V is TRBV5-6 and J is TRBJ2-3, with 9 bases that match TRBD2. The germline CDR1 and CDR2 sequences are SGHDT and YYEEEE. CDR3 size: 16 residues. Trimming removed 4 bases from V and 5 bases from J; junction bases left unmatched: 11. The CDR3 loop is CASSEEIAGARDTQYF. The CDR3 bases are TGTGCCAGCAGCGAAGAGATAGCGGGGGCCAGAGATACGCAGTATTTT.

This chain joins TRBV6-5 and TRBJ2-3; no clear D. The CDR3 spans 14 residues. Trimming removed 6 bases at V and 2 bases at J, with 12 bases between. Germline V gives CDR1 MNHEY, CDR2 SVGAGI. The CDR3 bases are TGTGCCAGCAGGGCAGGTATAGACACAGATACGCAGTATTTT. It is translated as CASRAGIDTDTQYF.

This clonotype has a count of ten or more. The chain employs TRBV7-8 and TRBJ1-1; the D gene is possibly TRBD1 (6 bases). Trimming cost V 5 bases and J 5 bases, with 12 bases left between them. Germline loops: CDR1 SGHVS, CDR2 FQNEAQ. The CDR3 is 13 residues long. The CDR3 DNA reads as TGTGCCAGCAGCCGTACAGGGTCGACTGAAGCTTTCTTT. This gives the protein CASSRTGSTEAFF.

This clonotype was counted ten times or more. The junction differs from germline at one of its ends, possibly a read error. The chain combines TRBV5-4 with TRBJ2-7, with TRBD2 identical over 12 bases. Germline V gene sequence: CDR1 SGHNT, CDR2 YYREEE (reference sequence). This CDR3 spans 13 amino acids. CDR3 coding DNA: TGTGCCAGCAGCCCGCAACTAGCGGGAGGTTCCATATTC. It encodes CASSPQLAGGSIF.

The chain links TRBV5-1 to TRBJ2-6; D might be TRBD1 (6 bases). V lost 0 bases, J lost 1 base, and 11 bases lay in between. Germline V CDR1 and CDR2: SGHRS, YFSETQ. The CDR3 spans 17 residues. The CDR3 DNA reads TGCGCCAGCAGCTTGGAGGCAGGGGAGTCTGGGGCCAACGTCCTGACTTTC. As protein: CASSLEAGESGANVLTF. Full variable domain (rest looked up from reference TRBV5-1 and TRBJ2-6): KAGVTQTPRYLIKTRGQQVTLSCSPISGHRSVSWYQQTPGQGLQFLFEYFSETQRNKGNFPGRFSGRQFSNSRSEMNVSTLELGDSALYLCASSLEAGESGANVLTFGAGSRLTVL.

This chain connects TRBV20-1 to TRBJ2-7; 9 bases are shared with TRBD2. Trimming cost V 1 base and J 3 bases; bases outside gene matches: 7. The CDR3 contains 15 residues. Germline CDR1 DFQATT, CDR2 SNEGSKA (reference sequence). The CDR3 nucleotides read TGCAGTGCTAGAGTTGGGCTAGCGGGGCGCTACGAGCAGTACTTC. Its translation: CSARVGLAGRYEQYF.

The sample holds many counts of this clonotype. V gene TRBV27 combines with J gene TRBJ2-7, with 10 positions matching TRBD2. V lost 5 bases to trimming and J lost 3 bases; unmatched junction nucleotides: 7. The germline V gene has CDR1 MNHEY and CDR2 SMNVEV (reference sequence). The length of the CDR3 is 15 residues. The CDR3 reads CASSPRTSGDYEQYF. CDR3 in DNA: TGTGCCAGCAGTCCCCGGACTAGCGGAGACTACGAGCAGTACTTC.

This chain's CDR3 is CASSLYNEQYF. The CDR3 coding sequence is TGTGCCAGCAGCCTGTATAACGAGCAGTACTTC. The gene calls are TRBV6-2 or TRBV6-3 and TRBJ2-7, with D hard to call. Per the germline V gene, CDR1 is MNHEY and CDR2 is SVGEGT. This CDR3 is built from 11 residues. With 6 bases removed from V and 5 bases from J, the gap between germline ends came to 8 bases.

This clonotype showed up many times. The rearrangement joins TRBV20-1 to TRBJ2-1, with a weak D call TRBD1 (6 bases). Trimming removed 3 bases from V and 4 bases from J, with 19 bases in between. Germline-derived CDR1 and CDR2 are DFQATT and SNEGSKA (reference sequence). The CDR3 loop spans 16 amino acids. CDR3 protein: CSARKRGSQGYNEQFF. The DNA for the CDR3 is TGCAGTGCTAGGAAAAGGGGGAGTCAGGGGTACAATGAGCAGTTCTTC.

This clonotype showed up just a few times. The rearrangement uses TRBV18 and TRBJ2-5; weak D call: TRBD1 (5 bases). Between the trimmed V and J ends, which lost 3 bases and 0 bases, there was a span of 11 bases. The CDR3 loop spans 15 amino acids. CDR1 and CDR2 (germline): KGHSH, LQKENI. The CDR3, as DNA: TGTGCCAGCTCACCGGCCAGGGCGTACCAAGAGACCCAGTACTTC. Translating gives CASSPARAYQETQYF.

The DNA of the CDR3 is TGCGCCAGCAGCCAGGTACCGGGGGCCGAGCAGTACTTC. Its translation is CASSQVPGAEQYF. This rearrangement joins TRBV4-3 to TRBJ2-7; D is possibly TRBD1 or TRBD2 (6 bases each). The CDR3 runs 13 residues. With 3 bases removed from V and 6 bases from J, the gap between germline ends came to 12 bases. Germline CDR1 is LGHNA and CDR2 is YSLEER.

V gene TRBV7-6 combines with J gene TRBJ2-4; the D gene is possibly TRBD1 (5 bases). Trimming took off 5 bases at V and 1 base at J, with 18 bases between the two ends. Germline-derived CDR1 and CDR2 are SGHVS and FNYEAQ. CDR3 length equals 17 residues. The CDR3 sequence: CASSPLGQKGAKNIQYF. The CDR3 nucleotides read TGTGCCAGCAGCCCCCTAGGGCAAAAGGGGGCCAAAAACATTCAGTACTTC.

This clonotype was seen more than once but under ten times. The gene calls are TRBV5-5 and TRBJ1-1; D remains ambiguous. The V and J ends lost 4 bases and 1 base respectively, with 8 bases between them. This CDR3 has 13 residues. CDR1 and CDR2 (germline): SGHKS, YYEKEE (reference sequence). The CDR3 nucleotides are TGTGCCAGCAGCACCGTTACGAACACTGAAGCTTTCTTT. Translating gives CASSTVTNTEAFF.

The rearrangement uses TRBV4-3 and TRBJ2-6; 7 bases are shared with TRBD2. With 4 bases clipped from V and 2 bases from J, the junction kept 8 bases outside the gene matches. This CDR3 spans 17 amino acids. CDR1 is LGHNA, CDR2 YSLEER, per germline. The CDR3 here is CASSPSRGGTGANVLTF. CDR3 sequence (DNA): TGCGCCAGCAGCCCGTCAAGGGGAGGGACTGGGGCCAACGTCCTGACTTTC.

V gene TRBV7-2 combines with J gene TRBJ2-1; D is possibly TRBD2 (6 bases). The V gene's germline CDR1 is SGHTA and CDR2 FQGNSA. The CDR3 is 15 amino acids. Trimming cost V 2 bases and J 4 bases, with 12 bases left between them. CDR3 in DNA: TGTGCCAGCAGCTTAACGCGGGGACTGTACAATGAGCAGTTCTTC. Translated: CASSLTRGLYNEQFF.

The V gene is TRBV23-1, the J gene TRBJ2-1; 9 bases match TRBD2. Being an ORF, TRBV23-1 has a function that is uncertain. Trimming cost V 0 bases and J 0 bases; bases outside gene matches: 12. The CDR3 runs to 20 residues. CDR3 sequence: CASSQSFKREAPSSYNEQFF. Here the CDR3 DNA reads TGCGCCAGCAGTCAATCTTTCAAGCGGGAGGCCCCGAGCTCCTACAATGAGCAGTTCTTC.

This chain joins TRBV28 and TRBJ2-7; D is undetermined. This CDR3 comprises 14 residues. V was trimmed by 2 bases and J by 0 bases, leaving 8 bases between them. In germline, CDR1 is MDHEN, CDR2 SYDVKM. The CDR3 sequence is CASSLSLPSYEQYF. DNA of the CDR3: TGTGCCAGCAGTTTAAGTCTCCCCTCCTACGAGCAGTACTTC. The full variable domain, rest sourced from reference TRBV28 and TRBJ2-7, is DVKVTQSSRYLVKRTGEKVFLECVQDMDHENMFWYRQDPGLGLRLIYFSYDVKMKEKGDIPEGYSVSREKKERFSLILESASTNQTSMYLCASSLSLPSYEQYFGPGTRLTVT.

This clonotype has a handful of counts. The chain couples TRBV5-5 to TRBJ2-7; 8 positions match TRBD1. CDR3 size: 16 residues. Germline CDR1 and CDR2: SGHKS and YYEKEE (reference sequence). J gave up 2 bases and V 4 bases, and 11 bases lay outside the gene matches. The CDR3 coding sequence is TGTGCCAGCAGCGTGACGCCCGGGACAGGAACCTACGAGCAGTACTTC. Translating gives CASSVTPGTGTYEQYF.

The V gene is TRBV5-8, the J gene TRBJ2-1; the D gene could be TRBD1 or TRBD2 (5 bases each). The CDR3 is 15 amino acids. Germline CDR1 reads SGHTS; CDR2 reads YDEGEE. Trimming cost V 4 bases and J 8 bases, with 19 bases left between them. CDR3 DNA sequence: TGTGCCAGCAGCCTGGGAGTTCCAGGGTTGGATGAGCAGTTCTTC. As protein: CASSLGVPGLDEQFF.

The table lists this clonotype with many counts. This chain joins TRBV20-1 and TRBJ1-1; D gene unclear. Germline assignment: CDR1 DFQATT and CDR2 SNEGSKA (reference sequence). The CDR3 contains 13 residues. Trimming pared 2 bases from V and 1 base from J, leaving 8 bases between. CDR3 DNA sequence: TGCAGTGCTAGATATCGGGGGAACACTGAAGCTTTCTTT. Residues: CSARYRGNTEAFF.